This TCR beta chain is drawn from a study of OX40 agonist ivuxolimab in advanced cancers. Clones were sequenced by immunoSEQ multiplex PCR, and TCRdb holds only the in-frame ones, with some missing. Of around 63,000 clones listed, more than 70% were seen once; the top ten hold 0.27%. The sequenced sample was CD4+ or CD8+ T cells sorted from blood, obtained in a trial of the OX40 agonist ivuxolimab. This receptor was identified in an adult with an advanced solid tumor such as melanoma, head and neck, liver or kidney cancer.

CDR3 nucleotides: TGTGCCAGTAGCACTTACAGGTCTCATAATGAAAAACTGTTTTTT. This sequence encodes CASSTYRSHNEKLFF. This chain links TRBV19 with TRBJ1-4, with D maybe TRBD1 (5 bases). Germline CDR1 LNHDA, CDR2 SQIVND (reference sequence). V lost 6 bases and J 4 bases, leaving 15 bases between the germline ends. CDR3 size: 15 residues.